This TCR beta chain was sequenced during a study of T cell responses to AZD1222 COVID-19 vaccine. General study findings and limits: The repertoires were collected only after the peak T cell response.

A word on this clone: Its antigen is as yet unknown.

Profiled with immunoSEQ multiplex PCR; TCRdb holds only in-frame clones, not every one. Among over 100,000 clones listed, more than 70% were seen once. The sequencing here drew on peripheral blood, taken on day 0 of AZD1222 vaccination. This clonotype was obtained from an adult in good health.

The CDR3 loop is CASSRDPFVGEQYF. The CDR3, as DNA: TGTGCCAGCTCACGGGACCCCTTCGTCGGCGAGCAGTACTTC. The chain uses TRBV18 and TRBJ2-7, with D perhaps given as TRBD1 or TRBD2 (5 bases each). Germline CDR1 reads KGHSH; CDR2 reads LQKENI. Trimming removed 4 bases at V and 6 bases at J, with 16 bases between. The CDR3 covers 14 residues.